The 23 T cell receptor beta chains below all came from one sample that was sequenced in a study of breast tumors, draining lymph nodes, adjacent tissues. The lymph nodes were axillary draining lymph nodes from breast cancer patients. TCRdb reprocessed the multiplex PCR reads via MiXCR and lists one record per CDR3 protein. There are 200,000 to 300,000 distinct CDR3 sequences in the sample; around 30% occur only once, and over 0.95% lies in the top ten. Input material: axillary lymph node tissue. The source of these receptors is a female donor with breast cancer. Some clones in this sample may be carry-over from other donors' samples.

In this sample, this clonotype turned up many times. The CDR3 is CSAYLNSYEQYF. For the CDR3, the DNA is TGCAGCGCCTATCTTAACTCCTACGAGCAGTACTTC. The chain employs TRBV29-1 and TRBJ2-7; D is unresolved. CDR1 SQVTM and CDR2 ANQGSEA come from the germline V gene. Trimming stripped 7 bases from V and 0 bases from J, with 10 bases between. This CDR3 comprises 12 residues.

This clonotype was observed many times. The chain joins TRBV19 to TRBJ2-3; D unclear. The V gene's germline CDR1 is LNHDA and CDR2 SQIVND (reference sequence). Trimming removed 4 bases at V and 4 bases at J, with 18 bases between. The CDR3 contains 16 residues. CDR3 sequence (DNA): TGTGCCAGTAGTACTGCAGCCCGATCAAGATCAGATACGCAGTATTTT. Protein product: CASSTAARSRSDTQYF.

The gene calls are TRBV11-3 and TRBJ1-2; D unclear. This CDR3 is 15 amino acids long. Trimming left V 4 bases short and J 0 bases short, with 12 bases between. Germline assignment: CDR1 SGHNT and CDR2 YENEEA. The CDR3 sequence: CASSSNRETNYGYTF. The CDR3, as DNA: TGTGCCAGCAGCTCCAATAGGGAAACTAACTATGGCTACACCTTC.

Of note for this clonotype: This may arise from a read error, as a much more abundant clone is one base away. As DNA, the CDR3 is TGTGCCAGCAGCCTCCGACTAGCCCAAGAGACCCAGTACTTC. As protein: CASSLRLAQETQYF. This chain connects TRBV5-4 to TRBJ2-5, with 7 bases fitting TRBD2. Germline values: CDR1 SGHNT, CDR2 YYREEE (reference sequence). V was clipped by 4 bases and J by 1 base; unmatched bases: 4. The length of the CDR3 is 14 residues.

About this clonotype: Just one base apart from a much larger clone, this may be a read error. This chain connects TRBV5-1 to TRBJ2-1; 11 nucleotides match TRBD2. The CDR3 totals 16 residues. With 4 bases clipped from V and 7 bases from J, the junction kept 10 bases outside the gene matches. The germline CDR1 and CDR2 sequences are SGHRS and YFSETQ. CDR3 loop: CASSVDVAGGLNEQFF. In nucleotides, the CDR3 is TGCGCCAGCAGCGTAGACGTAGCGGGAGGGCTGAATGAGCAGTTCTTC.

The chain couples TRBV18 to TRBJ2-1; no definite D call. The V end lost 2 bases, the J end lost 8 bases, and 7 bases lay between the germline ends. In germline, CDR1 is KGHSH, CDR2 LQKENI. The CDR3 is made up of 12 amino acids. CDR3 DNA: TGTGCCAGCTCACCAAGTGTCGATGAGCAGTTCTTC. Amino acid sequence: CASSPSVDEQFF.

Concerning this clonotype itself: The DNA is left out, because the CDR3 cannot be placed on it with certainty; the CDR3 is given as TCRdb lists it. This chain's CDR3 is CSARGTGRRHEQYFGPGQYEKLFF. The chain links TRBV20-1 to TRBJ1-4; the table calls TRBD1, which could not be checked here. Termini included, the CDR3 measures 24 amino acids. Per germline, CDR1 DFQATT and CDR2 SNEGSKA (reference sequence).

This clonotype was observed many times. The chain combines TRBV30 with TRBJ2-5, with D possibly TRBD1 on 7 matching bases. Germline assignment: CDR1 GTSNPN and CDR2 SVGIG (reference sequence). V shed 4 bases and J shed 4 bases, with 10 bases lying between them. This CDR3 comprises 12 residues. CDR3 coding DNA: TGTGCCTGGACAGGGGGAGGAGAGACCCAGTACTTC. It is translated as CAWTGGGETQYF.

The J gene is TRBJ2-3, the V gene TRBV9, with D tentatively TRBD1 (5 bases). The V gene's germline CDR1 is SGDLS and CDR2 YYNGEE. This CDR3 region has 12 residues. V dropped 0 bases and J dropped 6 bases, with 5 bases sitting between them. CDR3: CASSVEGDTQYF. CDR3 bases: TGTGCCAGCAGCGTAGAGGGGGATACGCAGTATTTT.

This clonotype has ten or more counts. The gene calls are TRBV7-9 and TRBJ2-1; maybe TRBD2 (6 bases). CDR1 SEHNR and CDR2 FQNEAQ come from the germline V gene (reference sequence). Deletions cut 3 bases from V and 0 bases from J, with 12 bases between. This CDR3 contains 16 residues. CDR3 bases: TGTGCCAGCAGCTTGGCTAGCGCAACCTCCTACAATGAGCAGTTCTTC. Amino acid sequence: CASSLASATSYNEQFF.

The sample holds many counts of this clonotype. The chain recombines TRBV30 with TRBJ1-4; 9 bases fit TRBD1. The CDR3 totals 14 residues. Germline-derived CDR1 and CDR2 are GTSNPN and SVGIG (reference sequence). V lost 3 bases to trimming and J lost 6 bases; unmatched junction nucleotides: 5. The CDR3 sequence: CAWSTGQGHEKLFF. The CDR3, as DNA: TGTGCCTGGAGCACGGGACAGGGCCATGAAAAACTGTTTTTT.

There are many counts of this clonotype. Here the CDR3 DNA reads TGCAGTGCTAGAGTCAAGCCGGGAAACACCTTC. Its protein product is CSARVKPGNTF. V usage is TRBV20-1 and J usage is TRBJ1-2, with no clear D. The CDR3 totals 11 residues. Germline CDR1 reads DFQATT; CDR2 reads SNEGSKA (reference sequence). Between the trimmed V and J ends, which lost 1 base and 12 bases, there was a span of 12 bases.

This clonotype was seen more than once but under ten times. This clone may be a read error of a much larger clone one base away. This chain joins TRBV14 and TRBJ2-7, with 8 bases aligning to TRBD1. Per the germline V gene, CDR1 is SGHDN and CDR2 is FVKESK. CDR3 length: 17 amino acids. V lost 4 bases to trimming and J lost 6 bases; unmatched junction nucleotides: 17. The CDR3 DNA sequence: TGTGCCAGCAGCCCCTTTCGAGGGACAGGAATTACCTCCGAGCAGTACTTC. It specifies CASSPFRGTGITSEQYF.

This clonotype was observed at least ten times. The V and J genes are TRBV20-1 and TRBJ2-7; D is perhaps TRBD2 (5 bases). Trimming removed 0 bases at V and 6 bases at J, with 12 bases between. CDR3 length: 13 amino acids. The germline CDR1 and CDR2 sequences are DFQATT and SNEGSKA (reference sequence). The CDR3 DNA reads as TGCAGTGCTAGAGATCTGGACTCGGGCGAGCAGTACTTC. Residues: CSARDLDSGEQYF.

This clonotype was counted at least ten times. The genes are TRBV4-3 and TRBJ1-2; D remains ambiguous. The CDR3 consists of 16 residues. V was pared by 0 bases and J by 8 bases, with 19 bases between. Germline-derived CDR1 and CDR2 are LGHNA and YSLEER. The CDR3 spells CASSQERRIGLGGYTF. The DNA of the CDR3 is TGCGCCAGCAGCCAAGAAAGGAGGATAGGGTTGGGAGGCTACACCTTC.

This clonotype showed up just once. The rearrangement joins TRBV27 to TRBJ2-4; D unclear. The germline CDR1 and CDR2 sequences are MNHEY and SMNVEV (reference sequence). Trimming pared 3 bases from V and 4 bases from J, leaving 7 bases between. The CDR3 consists of 13 residues. CDR3 sequence reads: CASSLTRKNIQYF. The CDR3 DNA follows: TGTGCCAGCAGTTTGACAAGGAAAAACATTCAGTACTTC.

V is TRBV30 and J is TRBJ1-1; D is undetermined. The germline V and J ends were trimmed by 4 bases and 7 bases, with 13 bases remaining between them. CDR1 is GTSNPN, CDR2 SVGIG, per germline (reference sequence). The CDR3 totals 12 residues. CDR3 in amino acids: CAWIKRESEAFF. The CDR3 nucleotides read TGTGCCTGGATTAAACGGGAGAGTGAAGCTTTCTTT.

Only a few counts were recorded for this clonotype. Just one base apart from a much larger clone, this may be a read error. The chain is built from TRBV6-6 and TRBJ2-5; D might be TRBD1 or TRBD2, each matching 5 bases. From germline, CDR1 is MNHNY and CDR2 SVGAGI (reference sequence). There are 13 residues in the CDR3. V was clipped by 6 bases and J by 1 base, with 9 bases between them. In DNA, the CDR3 is TGTGCCAGCAGGCACGGGACCCAAGAGACCCAGTACTTC. As protein: CASRHGTQETQYF.

The chain links TRBV20-1 to TRBJ1-6, with TRBD1 matching 9 bases. With V trimmed by 7 bases and J by 9 bases, 25 bases remained unmatched. The germline V gene has CDR1 DFQATT and CDR2 SNEGSKA (reference sequence). The CDR3 spans 19 residues. The CDR3 bases are TGCAGTGTTGGTGACGAGCAGCTCCGGGACAGGGCCCGGAGTTCACCCCTCCACTTT. Its protein is CSVGDEQLRDRARSSPLHF.

This clonotype showed up many times. This chain uses TRBV5-1 with TRBJ2-1, with D maybe TRBD1 (6 bases). Germline CDR1 and CDR2: SGHRS and YFSETQ. V was cut by 3 bases and J by 7 bases, with 17 bases left in between. The CDR3 is 15 amino acids. Here the CDR3 DNA reads TGCGCCAGCAGCTCACAGGGTTGGGTGGGTAATGAGCAGTTCTTC. This sequence encodes CASSSQGWVGNEQFF. The full variable domain, in which reference TRBV5-1 and TRBJ2-1 provide the parts outside the CDR3, is KAGVTQTPRYLIKTRGQQVTLSCSPISGHRSVSWYQQTPGQGLQFLFEYFSETQRNKGNFPGRFSGRQFSNSRSEMNVSTLELGDSALYLCASSSQGWVGNEQFFGPGTRLTVL.

CDR3 sequence reads: CSVTSRRDRANYGYTF. The CDR3 DNA reads TGCAGCGTTACCTCTCGCAGGGACAGGGCTAACTATGGCTACACCTTC. V is TRBV29-1 and J is TRBJ1-2, with TRBD1 matching over 9 bases. Germline V gene data show CDR1 as SQVTM and CDR2 as ANQGSEA. V shed 5 bases, J shed 0 bases, and the junction held 10 bases outside the gene matches. The length of the CDR3 is 16 residues. Supplemented by reference TRBV29-1 and TRBJ1-2, the full variable domain reads SAVISQKPSRDICQRGTSLTIQCQVDSQVTMMFWYRQQPGQSLTLIATANQGSEATYESGFVIDKFPISRPNLTFSTLTVSNMSPEDSSIYLCSVTSRRDRANYGYTFGSGTRLTVV.

Worth noting for this clonotype: A much larger clone sits a single nucleotide away, making a read error possible. This CDR3 is missing its conserved last phenylalanine or tryptophan, likely due to a read error. The chain employs TRBV7-3 and TRBJ2-1; D gene unclear. CDR3 length: 15 residues. Germline V CDR1 and CDR2: SGHTA, FQGTGA. V was shortened by 2 bases and J by 4 bases, with 12 bases between the two germline ends. Here the CDR3 DNA reads TGTGCCAGCAGCTTATACGGCGATGAGTACAATGAGCAGTTCCTC. Its protein is CASSLYGDEYNEQFL.

Ten or more counts support this clonotype. The chain has TRBV5-8 and TRBJ2-7; 7 nucleotides align to TRBD1. J lost 11 bases, V lost 2 bases, and 16 bases had no gene match. Germline values: CDR1 SGHTS, CDR2 YDEGEE. This CDR3 comprises 15 residues. CDR3 in amino acids: CASSLGQANRRVEYF. In nucleotides, the CDR3 is TGTGCCAGCAGCTTAGGACAGGCGAATCGACGGGTGGAGTACTTC.